These 27 T cell receptor beta chains were all obtained from the same sample, sequenced in a study of beta chain features in type 1 diabetes. The whole isolated RNA underwent reverse transcription, so sequencing captured expressed TCRB transcripts. Repertoires were generated with immunoSEQ multiplex PCR, while TCRdb's copy carries only in-frame clones and drops some. The sample holds fewer than 250,000 clones; about 10% are singletons and the top ten take 0.03% to 0.04%. Sequences were obtained from naive CD4+ T cells from blood. All receptors come from a woman aged 18-29 years in good health.

The chain combines TRBV5-1 with TRBJ1-4; D is possibly TRBD1 (5 bases). The V end was cut by 1 base, the J end by 5 bases, with 9 bases between. Germline CDR1 and CDR2: SGHRS and YFSETQ. This CDR3 region has 14 residues. CDR3 nucleotide sequence: TGCGCCAGCAGCTTGACGGGACTAAATGAAAAACTGTTTTTT. Translated: CASSLTGLNEKLFF. Using reference TRBV5-1 and TRBJ1-4 for the parts outside the CDR3, the full variable domain is KAGVTQTPRYLIKTRGQQVTLSCSPISGHRSVSWYQQTPGQGLQFLFEYFSETQRNKGNFPGRFSGRQFSNSRSEMNVSTLELGDSALYLCASSLTGLNEKLFFGSGTQLSVL.

This chain connects TRBV11-2 to TRBJ2-5, with D possibly TRBD2 on 5 matching bases. Deletions cut 6 bases from V and 4 bases from J, with 15 bases between. This CDR3 is 14 amino acids long. Germline V gives CDR1 SGHAT, CDR2 FQNNGV. The CDR3 DNA reads TGTGCCAGCAGTCCGGGGAGCGGCCCAGAGACCCAGTACTTC. Translating gives CASSPGSGPETQYF. The whole variable domain, filled in from reference TRBV11-2 and TRBJ2-5, reads EAGVAQSPRYKIIEKRQSVAFWCNPISGHATLYWYQQILGQGPKLLIQFQNNGVVDDSQLPKDRFSAERLKGVDSTLKIQPAKLEDSAVYLCASSPGSGPETQYFGPGTRLLVL.

The table lists this clone with a few counts. The rearrangement uses TRBV29-1 and TRBJ2-7; 8 bases align to TRBD1. Trimming cost V 4 bases and J 0 bases; bases outside gene matches: 8. Germline V CDR1 and CDR2: SQVTM, ANQGSEA. The length of the CDR3 is 15 residues. The CDR3, as DNA: TGCAGCGTTGCCTCCCGGGACAGGAGCTCCTACGAGCAGTACTTC. Residues: CSVASRDRSSYEQYF.

This clone was counted only a few times. The J gene is TRBJ1-5, the V gene TRBV27, with D tentatively TRBD1 (5 bases). Trimming removed 3 bases from V and 2 bases from J, with 17 bases in between. CDR1 is MNHEY and CDR2 is SMNVEV in the germline V gene (reference sequence). The length of the CDR3 is 17 residues. The CDR3 reads CASSLLGVGNGNQPQHF. The DNA for the CDR3 is TGTGCCAGCAGTTTGTTAGGGGTGGGGAACGGCAATCAGCCCCAGCATTTT.

This clone was counted a few times. The CDR3 bases are TGTGCCAGCAGTGGGCGGAACTATGGCTACACCTTC. Its protein is CASSGRNYGYTF. J is TRBJ1-2 and V is TRBV6-1; D not certain. The CDR3 loop spans 12 amino acids. CDR1 and CDR2 (germline): MNHNS, SASEGT. With 4 bases removed from V and 2 bases from J, the gap between germline ends came to 5 bases.

This clone was counted only a few times. This sequence joins TRBV5-1 and TRBJ2-3; 8 bases fit TRBD1. Germline V gene lookup returns CDR1 SGHRS and CDR2 YFSETQ. This CDR3 comprises 15 residues. The V gene end was trimmed by 7 bases and the J gene end by 1 base; junction bases not matched to a gene: 8. The CDR3, as DNA: TGCGCCAGCGGAGGGACAGGCCTTCGCACAGATACGCAGTATTTT. Protein sequence: CASGGTGLRTDTQYF.

A few counts support this clone. The chain combines TRBV2 with TRBJ1-2; D is undetermined. The germline V gene encodes CDR1 SNHLY and CDR2 FYNNEI. Trimming stripped 0 bases from V and 8 bases from J, with 16 bases between. The CDR3 extends over 15 amino acids. The CDR3 loop reads CASSEALRGLSGYTF. The CDR3 DNA follows: TGTGCCAGCAGTGAAGCGCTTCGGGGATTGAGCGGCTACACCTTC.

There are a few counts of this clone. CDR3 loop: CASSLRTQAHTGELFF. CDR3 coding DNA: TGCGCCAGCAGCTTGCGGACTCAAGCCCACACCGGGGAGCTGTTTTTT. The rearrangement links TRBV5-1 to TRBJ2-2; maybe TRBD2 (5 bases). Trimming shortened V by 1 base and J by 3 bases, and 13 bases separated the two germline ends. There are 16 residues in the CDR3. CDR1 SGHRS and CDR2 YFSETQ come from the germline V gene.

The chain recombines TRBV7-9 with TRBJ2-7; 8 positions agree with TRBD1. The junction had 4 bases not matched to a gene; V was cut back by 1 base and J by 5 bases. Germline values: CDR1 SEHNR, CDR2 FQNEAQ (reference sequence). This CDR3 is 14 amino acids long. The CDR3 loop reads CASSLGTGRHEQYF. Written as DNA, the CDR3 is TGTGCCAGCAGCTTAGGGACAGGGCGGCACGAGCAGTACTTC.

Only a few counts were recorded for this clone. The V and J genes are TRBV29-1 and TRBJ2-7; 7 nucleotides align to TRBD1. Germline CDR1 and CDR2: SQVTM and ANQGSEA. The length of the CDR3 is 13 residues. The V and J ends lost 5 bases and 4 bases, in that order; junction bases with no gene match: 8. The CDR3 DNA is TGCAGCGTTACGGTACCGGGACAGTACGAGCAGTACTTC. Amino acids: CSVTVPGQYEQYF.

This clone was seen more than once but under ten times. The V and J genes are TRBV5-1 and TRBJ2-3; TRBD1 aligns across 8 bases. CDR3 length: 15 amino acids. V was clipped by 4 bases and J by 2 bases; unmatched bases: 6. CDR1 and CDR2 from the germline V gene are SGHRS and YFSETQ. The chain's CDR3 is CASSLDRANTDTQYF. CDR3 coding DNA: TGCGCCAGCAGCCTGGACAGGGCAAACACAGATACGCAGTATTTT.

This rearrangement joins TRBV5-1 to TRBJ2-7; D unclear. This CDR3 comprises 14 residues. The germline V gene encodes CDR1 SGHRS and CDR2 YFSETQ. Trimming stripped 2 bases from V and 0 bases from J, with 9 bases between. This CDR3 is CASSLRQDSYEQYF. The CDR3 nucleotides read TGCGCCAGCAGCTTACGACAAGACTCCTACGAGCAGTACTTC.

The V call is TRBV19, the J call TRBJ2-1; 11 nucleotides align to TRBD2. This CDR3 is built from 18 residues. The junction had 9 bases not matched to a gene; V was cut back by 5 bases and J by 0 bases. Germline V CDR1 and CDR2: LNHDA, SQIVND (reference sequence). CDR3 protein: CASSGPLAGGSSYNEQFF. CDR3 nucleotides: TGTGCCAGTAGTGGACCGCTAGCGGGAGGAAGCTCCTACAATGAGCAGTTCTTC.

This clone was recorded a few times. The rearrangement joins TRBV27 to TRBJ1-2; 7 nucleotides line up with TRBD1. This CDR3 contains 15 residues. CDR1 is MNHEY, CDR2 SMNVEV, per germline (reference sequence). Trimming at V came to 6 bases and at J to 5 bases, leaving 12 bases not matched to a gene. CDR3 DNA sequence: TGTGCCAGCAGACCTAGTCCCGGGACAGCATATGGCTACACCTTC. Its protein product is CASRPSPGTAYGYTF.

This clone was found a few times. J is TRBJ2-1 and V is TRBV11-2; TRBD1 might be the D (5 bases). The CDR3 has 16 amino acids. Trimming took off 3 bases at V and 0 bases at J, with 12 bases between the two ends. Germline loops: CDR1 SGHAT, CDR2 FQNNGV. The CDR3 is CASSFGAGSSYNEQFF. Written as DNA, the CDR3 is TGTGCCAGCAGCTTTGGGGCAGGAAGCTCCTACAATGAGCAGTTCTTC.

This rearrangement joins TRBV5-6 to TRBJ2-7; 7 bases line up with TRBD1. The length of the CDR3 is 16 residues. Germline CDR1 is SGHDT and CDR2 is YYEEEE. J was trimmed by 3 bases and V by 4 bases; bases with no gene match: 13. The CDR3 reads CASSRGGQGEVYEQYF. The CDR3 DNA is TGTGCCAGCAGCCGGGGTGGTCAGGGGGAAGTCTACGAGCAGTACTTC.

Only a few counts were recorded for this clone. The genes are TRBV7-8 and TRBJ1-1; 8 bases agree with TRBD1. The V gene's germline CDR1 is SGHVS and CDR2 FQNEAQ. This CDR3 is built from 13 residues. The V and J ends lost 4 bases and 4 bases, in that order; junction bases with no gene match: 2. The CDR3 coding sequence is TGTGCCAGCAGCTCGGACAGGGTCACTGAAGCTTTCTTT. This translates into CASSSDRVTEAFF.

The J gene is TRBJ2-1, the V gene TRBV6-6, with 8 bases fitting TRBD1. CDR3 size: 12 residues. V dropped 6 bases and J dropped 10; count of bases not matched to a gene: 5. Germline V gives CDR1 MNHNY, CDR2 SVGAGI (reference sequence). The CDR3 loop reads CASSETGDEQFF. The CDR3 DNA is TGTGCCAGCAGCGAGACAGGGGACGAGCAGTTCTTC.

This clone was detected only a few times. The CDR3 coding sequence is TGTGCCAGTAGTCCTCTTCTAGCGGGAGGGCCTCCTCTCACAGATACGCAGTATTTT. Amino acid sequence: CASSPLLAGGPPLTDTQYF. The rearrangement links TRBV19 to TRBJ2-3, with TRBD2 matching over 12 bases. The germline CDR1 and CDR2 sequences are LNHDA and SQIVND (reference sequence). The CDR3 sequence is 19 residues long. V lost 5 bases, J lost 2 bases, and 14 bases stayed unmatched.

This clone was detected a few times. The chain has TRBV10-2 and TRBJ1-2; D uncertain. CDR3 size: 16 residues. Germline CDR1 WSHSY, CDR2 SAAADI. Trimming removed 2 bases from V and 4 bases from J, with 17 bases in between. CDR3 in amino acids: CASSEPGIGGPYGYTF. The CDR3 DNA sequence: TGCGCCAGCAGTGAGCCTGGCATAGGCGGGCCCTATGGCTACACCTTC.

This clone was picked up a small number of times. The chain employs TRBV7-9 and TRBJ2-3; 11 nucleotides match TRBD2. The CDR3 extends over 15 amino acids. The V and J ends lost 5 bases and 5 bases, in that order; junction bases with no gene match: 6. Germline V gene lookup returns CDR1 SEHNR and CDR2 FQNEAQ (reference sequence). The CDR3: CASSPLAGGKDTQYF. The DNA for the CDR3 is TGTGCCAGCAGCCCGCTAGCGGGAGGCAAAGATACGCAGTATTTT.

The chain carries TRBV19 and TRBJ1-2, with a weak D call TRBD1 (6 bases). Germline V gene sequence: CDR1 LNHDA, CDR2 SQIVND (reference sequence). Trimming stripped 5 bases from V and 3 bases from J, with 10 bases between. This CDR3 is 13 amino acids long. The CDR3 DNA reads as TGTGCCAGTAGTCCGCCAGGGGACTATGGCTACACCTTC. This gives the protein CASSPPGDYGYTF.

This clone turned up a few times. J is TRBJ2-7 and V is TRBV28; 7 bases match TRBD1. The CDR3 length is 15 residues. Trimming at V came to 6 bases and at J to 2 bases, leaving 10 bases not matched to a gene. Germline lookup yields CDR1 MDHEN and CDR2 SYDVKM. The CDR3 sequence is CASSAPGQSTYEQYF. CDR3 DNA sequence: TGTGCCAGCAGCGCTCCGGGACAGAGCACCTACGAGCAGTACTTC. The complete variable domain, with remaining parts taken from reference TRBV28 and TRBJ2-7, reads DVKVTQSSRYLVKRTGEKVFLECVQDMDHENMFWYRQDPGLGLRLIYFSYDVKMKEKGDIPEGYSVSREKKERFSLILESASTNQTSMYLCASSAPGQSTYEQYFGPGTRLTVT.

There are a few counts of this clone. V usage is TRBV5-1 and J usage is TRBJ1-4, with 10 bases identical to TRBD1. V shed 4 bases, J shed 5 bases, and the junction held 2 bases outside the gene matches. The CDR3 runs 14 residues. The germline V gene encodes CDR1 SGHRS and CDR2 YFSETQ. The CDR3 coding sequence is TGCGCCAGCAGCACGGGACAGGGGAATGAAAAACTGTTTTTT. Protein product: CASSTGQGNEKLFF.

This chain joins TRBV9 and TRBJ1-1; unclear D gene. The CDR3 covers 16 residues. Germline loops: CDR1 SGDLS, CDR2 YYNGEE. V was clipped by 0 bases and J by 1 base, with 13 bases between them. CDR3 sequence reads: CASSVGPTGKNTEAFF. The CDR3 DNA reads as TGTGCCAGCAGCGTAGGACCAACGGGGAAGAACACTGAAGCTTTCTTT.

This clone has only a few counts. The rearrangement joins TRBV7-9 to TRBJ2-7; 7 nucleotides align to TRBD1. This CDR3 has 16 amino acids. The germline CDR1 and CDR2 sequences are SEHNR and FQNEAQ (reference sequence). V lost 4 bases and J lost 2; bases outside the gene matches: 11. The CDR3 protein is CASSSAGTEVAYEQYF. CDR3 nucleotide sequence: TGTGCCAGCAGCTCAGCCGGGACAGAGGTCGCCTACGAGCAGTACTTC.

J is TRBJ2-7 and V is TRBV7-2; TRBD1 is a possible D gene (5 bases). This CDR3 comprises 13 residues. Deletions cut 4 bases from V and 4 bases from J, with 11 bases between. Germline CDR1 reads SGHTA; CDR2 reads FQGNSA. The CDR3 bases are TGTGCCAGCAGCTCCCGACAGACATACGAGCAGTACTTC. This translates into CASSSRQTYEQYF.